This is a list of T cell receptor beta chains from one sample in a study of tumor and adjacent non-tumor tissue in lung cancer. Each CDR3 protein gets one entry after TCRdb re-called the multiplex PCR reads with MiXCR. The sample lists over 80,000 distinct CDR3 sequences, more than 65% occurring once. What was sequenced was distant non-tumor lung tissue. The receptors shown here come from a woman between 50 and 59 years old with non-small cell lung cancer. CDR3s include the opening cysteine and the closing phenylalanine or tryptophan. Each record gives: D gene, clone size, V gene, J gene, CDR3 DNA, CDR3 protein. D genes are given only for firm matches. Only part of the rows carry a size: once, few, many, or a class if the clone is expanded.

D: -
size: -
V: TRBV6-7
J: TRBJ2-7
DNA: TGTGCCAGCAGTTCAGCAGCGCCTAGGGGTCCCTACAAACAGTACTTC
CDR3: CASSSAAPRGPYKQYF

D: TRBD2
size: -
V: TRBV6-2/TRBV6-3
J: TRBJ2-2
DNA: TGTGTCAGCAAACGCTACCTAGCGGGAGAGTCGAACACCGGGGAGCTGTTTTTT
CDR3: CVSKRYLAGESNTGELFF

D: -
size: once
V: TRBV11-2
J: TRBJ1-5
DNA: TGTGCCAGCAGCCCCTCCTACAGGGACAACCAGCCCCAGCAGTTT
CDR3: CASSPSYRDNQPQQF

D: -
size: -
V: TRBV12-5
J: TRBJ2-5
DNA: TGTGCTAGTGGCCCCTGCGCACACTCCCAAGAGACTCAGTACTTC
CDR3: CASGPCAHSQETQYF

D: -
size: -
V: TRBV6-6
J: TRBJ2-6
DNA: TGTGCCAACAGTTACGGGGTCAGGCCAAGACCTGGGGCCAACGTCCTGACTTTC
CDR3: CANSYGVRPRPGANVLTF

D: TRBD2
size: -
V: TRBV6-6
J: TRBJ2-5
DNA: TGTGCCAGCAGTGAGGCTGGACTAGCGGGAGGTGTAGAGACCCAGTACTTC
CDR3: CASSEAGLAGGVETQYF

D: -
size: many
V: TRBV7-9
J: TRBJ1-1
DNA: TGTGCCAGCGGCTACTCCGCGAGGAACACTGAAGCTTTCTTT
CDR3: CASGYSARNTEAFF

D: TRBD2
size: -
V: TRBV6-5
J: TRBJ2-1
DNA: TGTGCCAGTATGCACGCCTCGGGGCGGGGGGGGGACAATGAACAGTTCTTC
CDR3: CASMHASGRGGDNEQFF

D: -
size: -
V: TRBV29-1
J: TRBJ2-2
DNA: TGCAGTGTTGAAGCCCCTATCGTGAGGGCCCCCGGGGAGCTGTTTTTT
CDR3: CSVEAPIVRAPGELFF

D: -
size: -
V: TRBV29-1
J: TRBJ2-1
DNA: TGCAGCGTTCCACCCTCAGGGAACCTTTACAATGAGCAGTTTTTC
CDR3: CSVPPSGNLYNEQFF

D: -
size: -
V: TRBV5-4
J: TRBJ2-1
DNA: TGTGCCAACAGCCTCGGGGTTTACAATGAGCAGTTCTTC
CDR3: CANSLGVYNEQFF

D: -
size: -
V: TRBV5-5
J: TRBJ2-1
DNA: TGTGCCAGCACCCAAGCCCCGGGGCGAGGGACCTACAATGAGCAGTCCTTC
CDR3: CASTQAPGRGTYNEQSF

D: TRBD2
size: -
V: TRBV11-2
J: TRBJ2-2
DNA: TGTGCCACCAGTCTAGAAAGCGGGGGTTCCGGCGAGCTGCTTTTT
CDR3: CATSLESGGSGELLF

D: -
size: -
V: TRBV4-1
J: TRBJ2-7
DNA: TGTGCCAGCAGCCAAGACCTGGGACATAGGGGCGACGAGCAGTACTTC
CDR3: CASSQDLGHRGDEQYF

D: -
size: -
V: TRBV7-2
J: TRBJ1-1
DNA: TGTGCCAGCAGCTTAACCAGGGCCCTCACTGAAGCTTTCTTT
CDR3: CASSLTRALTEAFF

D: -
size: -
V: TRBV6-1
J: TRBJ1-1
DNA: TGTGCCAACAGTGACCGCTCGGAAAGGGTGAACACTGAAGCTTTCTTT
CDR3: CANSDRSERVNTEAFF

D: TRBD2
size: -
V: TRBV5-1
J: TRBJ2-1
DNA: TGCACCAGCAGCTTGTCCGCTAGCGGGCCCAATGAGCAGTTCTTC
CDR3: CTSSLSASGPNEQFF

D: -
size: -
V: TRBV5-1
J: TRBJ2-6
DNA: TGCGCCAGCAGGCGGGACGCCGGGTCTGTGGCCAACGTCCTGACTTTC
CDR3: CASRRDAGSVANVLTF

D: TRBD1
size: -
V: TRBV5-6
J: TRBJ2-7
DNA: TGTGCCAGGAGCCACACACAGGGGAAGGGCTACGAGCAGTACTTC
CDR3: CARSHTQGKGYEQYF

D: -
size: -
V: TRBV29-1
J: TRBJ1-1
DNA: TGCGGTGTAGCCCACGGGGACTACGCCGAAGCTTTCTTT
CDR3: CGVAHGDYAEAFF

D: -
size: -
V: TRBV10-1
J: TRBJ2-1
DNA: TGCGCCAGCAACGGTCCTGCCGACAATGATCAGTTCTTC
CDR3: CASNGPADNDQFF

D: TRBD2
size: once
V: TRBV11-2
J: TRBJ2-7
DNA: TGTGCCAGCAGTTCCACGTCCCTAGCGGGAGGGTGGCAGTACTTC
CDR3: CASSSTSLAGGWQYF

D: -
size: -
V: TRBV6-5
J: TRBJ2-2
DNA: TGTGCCAACAGAACAGGGCTTCAGGCCGGGGAGCTGTTTTTT
CDR3: CANRTGLQAGELFF

D: -
size: few
V: TRBV20-1
J: TRBJ2-2
DNA: TGCAGTGCTATAAGAATAAGCGGGTCGAACACCGGGGAGCTGTTTTTT
CDR3: CSAIRISGSNTGELFF

D: -
size: -
V: TRBV11-2
J: TRBJ2-7
DNA: TGTGCCAGCAGCACGGGGACATGGCGCACCTACGAGCGGTACTTC
CDR3: CASSTGTWRTYERYF

D: -
size: -
V: TRBV5-5
J: TRBJ1-2
DNA: TGTGCCAGCAGTCTCCGGACAGAGCCTAACTATGGCTACACCTTC
CDR3: CASSLRTEPNYGYTF

D: TRBD2
size: -
V: TRBV11-1
J: TRBJ2-1
DNA: TGTGCCAGCAGCTTAGCGGTTAGCGGGAGTTATGAGCAGTTCTTC
CDR3: CASSLAVSGSYEQFF

D: TRBD2
size: -
V: TRBV20-1
J: TRBJ2-1
DNA: TGCAGTGCTCACACTCTAGCGGGAGGTGCCAATGAGCAGTCCTTC
CDR3: CSAHTLAGGANEQSF

D: -
size: -
V: TRBV29-1
J: TRBJ2-3
DNA: TGCAGCGTCGTGCAACAAACGCACTATTTT
CDR3: CSVVQQTHYF

D: -
size: -
V: TRBV6-1
J: TRBJ2-1
DNA: TGTGTCAGCAGAAGGACCGGGACCTACAATGAGCAGTTCTTC
CDR3: CVSRRTGTYNEQFF

D: -
size: -
V: TRBV6-6
J: TRBJ2-5
DNA: TGTGCCAGCAGCCCCAGTGAGCGAGAGACCCAGTACTTT
CDR3: CASSPSERETQYF

D: -
size: -
V: TRBV5-1
J: TRBJ2-7
DNA: TGCGTCAACATCACTTGGGGTGGGGAGCAGTACTTC
CDR3: CVNITWGGEQYF

D: TRBD1
size: once
V: TRBV6-1
J: TRBJ1-2
DNA: TGTGCCAGCAGTCCTACAGGACAGGGAGACTATGGCTACATCTTC
CDR3: CASSPTGQGDYGYIF

D: -
size: -
V: TRBV12-3/TRBV12-4
J: TRBJ1-5
DNA: TGTGCTGGCAGTTTAGTGGATAGCAATCGGCCCCAGCAATTT
CDR3: CAGSLVDSNRPQQF

D: -
size: -
V: TRBV29-1
J: TRBJ1-4
DNA: TGTAAGGTCAGGGACATCTTTAATGAAAAACTGTTTTTT
CDR3: CKVRDIFNEKLFF

D: -
size: many
V: TRBV29-1
J: TRBJ1-1
DNA: TGCAGCGGACGAGAGGGCGTGAACACTGAAGCTTTCTTT
CDR3: CSGREGVNTEAFF

D: TRBD2
size: -
V: TRBV11-2
J: TRBJ2-3
DNA: TGTGCCAGCAGCGAGACTAGCGGGGCCATCACAGATACGCAGTATTTT
CDR3: CASSETSGAITDTQYF

D: -
size: -
V: TRBV29-1
J: TRBJ2-1
DNA: TGCTGCGTCGAATATGAGCAGTTCTTC
CDR3: CCVEYEQFF

D: -
size: -
V: TRBV6-5
J: TRBJ1-1
DNA: TGTGCTCCCGCACGGCAGGTGAACAATGAAGCTTTCTTT
CDR3: CAPARQVNNEAFF

D: -
size: -
V: TRBV11-2
J: TRBJ2-1
DNA: TGTGTCAGCAACCTTATTGGTTTC
CDR3: CVSNLIGF

D: -
size: many
V: TRBV4-1
J: TRBJ2-7
DNA: TGCGCCAGCAGCCGGGCCCCGGACGGCGCCTACGAGCAGTACTTC
CDR3: CASSRAPDGAYEQYF

D: TRBD2
size: -
V: TRBV6-2/TRBV6-3
J: TRBJ2-7
DNA: TGTGCCAGCAGTTCGGCGGGAGATTTCTACGAGCAGTACTTC
CDR3: CASSSAGDFYEQYF

D: TRBD2
size: once
V: TRBV11-2
J: TRBJ2-3
DNA: TGTGCCGGCAGTTCGTTAGCGGGAGCGTGTGGGGCAGATACGCAGTATTTT
CDR3: CAGSSLAGACGADTQYF

D: -
size: -
V: TRBV29-1
J: TRBJ2-1
DNA: TGCAGCGTTGAAGGGTTCGGCGGGGTATCCTCCTACAAAAAGCAGTTCTTC
CDR3: CSVEGFGGVSSYKKQFF

D: -
size: -
V: TRBV24-1
J: TRBJ2-2
DNA: TGCGCCACCAGTGATAATGAGGAATTCGGGGAGCTGTTTTTT
CDR3: CATSDNEEFGELFF

D: -
size: -
V: TRBV6-5
J: TRBJ1-1
DNA: TGTGCCAGCAGTAAGGTTTGGAAAGCTTTCTTT
CDR3: CASSKVWKAFF

D: -
size: -
V: TRBV11-1
J: TRBJ1-2
DNA: TGTCCCAGCAGCCTGACGACAGACTACTATGGTTACACCTTC
CDR3: CPSSLTTDYYGYTF

D: -
size: -
V: TRBV6-1
J: TRBJ2-1
DNA: TGTGCCAGTAGTGAACAGACCCAGGGGCTGTTCTTC
CDR3: CASSEQTQGLFF

D: -
size: -
V: TRBV12-3/TRBV12-4
J: TRBJ1-1
DNA: TGTGCCAGCAATGGGACTACGAGCACTGAAGCTTTCTTT
CDR3: CASNGTTSTEAFF

D: -
size: -
V: TRBV28
J: TRBJ1-1
DNA: TGCGCCAGCGCGACCGAAGGGACAAGGTTAACTGAAGCTTTCTTT
CDR3: CASATEGTRLTEAFF

D: -
size: -
V: TRBV11-3
J: TRBJ2-7
DNA: TGTGTCAGTGGCCCCCTTGAAGGAGTGGGGTGCGAGCAGTACTTC
CDR3: CVSGPLEGVGCEQYF

D: -
size: once
V: TRBV4-1
J: TRBJ2-7
DNA: TGCGCCAGCAGCCAAGAGGGTAGCACTCCCTGCGAGCAGTATTTC
CDR3: CASSQEGSTPCEQYF

D: -
size: -
V: TRBV6-1
J: TRBJ1-5
DNA: TGTGCCAGCGCGCAGACAGGAGGCAATCAGCCCCAGCATTTT
CDR3: CASAQTGGNQPQHF

D: -
size: -
V: TRBV11-2
J: TRBJ2-3
DNA: TGTGCCAGCAGCTCCGGGTCAAGCACAGATACGCAGTATTTT
CDR3: CASSSGSSTDTQYF

D: -
size: -
V: TRBV12-3/TRBV12-4
J: TRBJ2-7
DNA: TGTGCCAGCAGTACAGGGTGCAGCGAGCAGTACTTC
CDR3: CASSTGCSEQYF